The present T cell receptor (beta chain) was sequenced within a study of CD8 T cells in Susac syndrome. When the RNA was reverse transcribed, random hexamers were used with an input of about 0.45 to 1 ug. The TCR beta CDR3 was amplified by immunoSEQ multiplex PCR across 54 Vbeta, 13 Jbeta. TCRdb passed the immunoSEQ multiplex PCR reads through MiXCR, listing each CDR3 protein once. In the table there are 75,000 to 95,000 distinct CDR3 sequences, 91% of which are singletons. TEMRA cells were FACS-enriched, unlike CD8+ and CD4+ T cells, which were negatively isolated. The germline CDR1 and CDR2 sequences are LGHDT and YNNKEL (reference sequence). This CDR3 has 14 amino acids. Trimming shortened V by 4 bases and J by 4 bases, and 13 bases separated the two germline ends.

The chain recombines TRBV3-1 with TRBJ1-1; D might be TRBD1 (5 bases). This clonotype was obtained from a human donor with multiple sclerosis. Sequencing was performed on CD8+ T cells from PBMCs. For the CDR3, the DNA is TGTGCCAGCAGCCCAACGGGACGGATCACTGAAGCTTTCTTT. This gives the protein CASSPTGRITEAFF.